This passage covers 28 T cell receptor beta chains from one sample sequenced in a study of shared clonotypes between healthy human individuals. Method: immunoSEQ multiplex PCR; TCRdb's copy keeps in-frame clones and lacks some. This sample yields over a million clones, of which 96% are seen a single time; approximately 1.2% belongs to the top ten. Sequencing was performed on naive CD4+ T cells sorted from blood. The subset was: CD45RA+ positively selected. The source is a man aged 25-45 years in good health.

The chain employs TRBV4-3 and TRBJ1-3; the D is unclear. CDR1 LGHNA and CDR2 YSLEER come from the germline V gene. With 1 base removed from V and 3 bases from J, the gap between germline ends came to 13 bases. This CDR3 has 16 residues. CDR3 sequence: CASSQGLGTFGNTIYF. In nucleotides, the CDR3 is TGCGCCAGCAGCCAAGGTTTAGGAACCTTTGGAAACACCATATATTTT.

The chain combines TRBV7-8 with TRBJ2-2, with D unclear. V dropped 1 base and J dropped 3 bases, with 6 bases sitting between them. CDR3 length: 14 amino acids. Per the germline V gene, CDR1 is SGHVS and CDR2 is FQNEAQ. The CDR3 loop is CASSLGTHTGELFF. In DNA form, the CDR3 reads TGTGCCAGCAGCTTAGGGACCCACACCGGGGAGCTGTTTTTT.

The CDR3 coding sequence is TGTGCCAGCAAGGCCACAGGTGGCAATCAGCCCCAGCATTTT. Translated, it gives CASKATGGNQPQHF. J is TRBJ1-5 and V is TRBV2, with D possibly being TRBD1 (5 bases). Germline lookup yields CDR1 SNHLY and CDR2 FYNNEI. Trimming cost V 7 bases and J 2 bases, with 12 bases left between them. The length of the CDR3 is 14 residues.

The chain has TRBV7-2 and TRBJ2-7; D may be TRBD2 (6 bases). Trimming removed 3 bases at V and 3 bases at J, with 24 bases between. The CDR3 totals 18 residues. The germline gives CDR1 SGHTA, CDR2 FQGNSA. DNA of the CDR3: TGTGCCAGCAGCTTTGACCCCTTCGAGTGGGGGGTTGGCTACGAGCAGTACTTC. Translation: CASSFDPFEWGVGYEQYF.

This sequence joins TRBV28 and TRBJ2-7, with 13 bases matching TRBD2. The CDR3 is 17 amino acids. Losses at the gene ends were 6 bases for V and 2 bases for J; bases not matched to a gene: 10. CDR1 MDHEN and CDR2 SYDVKM come from the germline V gene. CDR3 residues: CASRLTSGRSSTYEQYF. The CDR3 bases are TGTGCCAGCAGACTGACTAGCGGGAGGTCTTCTACCTACGAGCAGTACTTC.

J is TRBJ1-2 and V is TRBV5-5; D is unresolved. The V and J ends lost 0 bases and 8 bases respectively, with 8 bases between them. The CDR3 covers 12 residues. Looked up from germline, CDR1 is SGHKS and CDR2 is YYEKEE (reference sequence). The CDR3 reads CASSLGLGGYTF. The CDR3 coding sequence is TGTGCCAGCAGCTTGGGGCTTGGAGGCTACACCTTC.

Here the CDR3 DNA reads TGTGCCAGCAGCTTCAGCTACTATGGCTACACCTTC. This translates into CASSFSYYGYTF. This chain joins TRBV7-9 and TRBJ1-2; unclear D gene. CDR3 length: 12 amino acids. The V gene lost 3 bases and the J gene lost 3 bases, with 5 bases spanning the gap. Per germline, CDR1 SEHNR and CDR2 FQNEAQ (reference sequence).

The chain is built from TRBV7-9 and TRBJ2-3; 9 nucleotides agree with TRBD2. V dropped 1 base and J dropped 2; count of bases not matched to a gene: 4. The CDR3 is made up of 16 amino acids. Germline V gives CDR1 SEHNR, CDR2 FQNEAQ (reference sequence). CDR3 nucleotides: TGTGCCAGCAGCTTAGATCTAGCGGGGTACACAGATACGCAGTATTTT. It specifies CASSLDLAGYTDTQYF. The full variable domain, completed using reference TRBV7-9 and TRBJ2-3, is DTGVSQNPRHKITKRGQNVTFRCDPISEHNRLYWYRQTLGQGPEFLTYFQNEAQLEKSRLLSDRFSAERPKGSFSTLEIQRTEQGDSAMYLCASSLDLAGYTDTQYFGPGTRLTVL.

The V gene is TRBV28, the J gene TRBJ2-7; 7 bases match TRBD1. The J segment lost 4 bases and the V segment lost 5 bases, leaving 11 bases of the junction unmatched. The CDR3 contains 15 residues. From germline, CDR1 is MDHEN and CDR2 SYDVKM. CDR3 loop: CASSPKQGTEYEQYF. The CDR3 region has the DNA TGTGCCAGCAGTCCCAAACAGGGGACCGAGTACGAGCAGTACTTC. The full variable domain, in which reference TRBV28 and TRBJ2-7 provide the parts outside the CDR3, is DVKVTQSSRYLVKRTGEKVFLECVQDMDHENMFWYRQDPGLGLRLIYFSYDVKMKEKGDIPEGYSVSREKKERFSLILESASTNQTSMYLCASSPKQGTEYEQYFGPGTRLTVT.

This clone came up once. The chain recombines TRBV7-2 with TRBJ2-3; TRBD2 matches at 14 bases. Germline CDR1 reads SGHTA; CDR2 reads FQGNSA. CDR3 length: 16 amino acids. V shed 4 bases, J shed 5 bases, and the junction held 5 bases outside the gene matches. The CDR3 protein is CASSSGLAGAVDTQYF. The CDR3 DNA reads TGTGCCAGCAGCTCGGGACTAGCGGGAGCTGTAGATACGCAGTATTTT.

This chain links TRBV2 with TRBJ2-2, with TRBD2 matching over 7 bases. V lost 6 bases and J lost 9; bases outside the gene matches: 4. The CDR3 has 12 amino acids. Germline CDR1 reads SNHLY; CDR2 reads FYNNEI. The CDR3 DNA sequence: TGTGCCAGCAGGGAGCGGGATTGGGAGCTGTTTTTT. This gives the protein CASRERDWELFF.

This rearrangement joins TRBV30 to TRBJ1-4; no clear D gene. Per the germline V gene, CDR1 is GTSNPN and CDR2 is SVGIG (reference sequence). The CDR3 runs to 16 residues. The ends were cut back, 0 bases at V and 6 bases at J, with 17 bases in the middle. The CDR3 nucleotides are TGTGCCTGGAGTGTACTCTTAACGGCAAGGGATGAAAAACTGTTTTTT. Encoded protein: CAWSVLLTARDEKLFF.

The chain links TRBV6-5 to TRBJ2-5; 9 bases are a match to TRBD2. The CDR3 is 12 amino acids. The V and J ends lost 7 bases and 4 bases, in that order; junction bases with no gene match: 1. Germline CDR1 reads MNHEY; CDR2 reads SVGAGI. Here the CDR3 DNA reads TGTGCCAGCACGACTAGCGGAGAGACCCAGTACTTC. It yields the protein CASTTSGETQYF.

In regard to this clone: The same CDR3 arises from other DNA sequences in this sample as well. The rearrangement links TRBV20-1 to TRBJ2-7; D is unresolved. CDR1 and CDR2 from the germline V gene are DFQATT and SNEGSKA (reference sequence). The length of the CDR3 is 11 residues. V was cut by 3 bases and J by 0 bases, with 3 bases left in between. CDR3: CSASGSYEQYF. The CDR3, as DNA: TGCAGTGCTAGTGGCTCCTACGAGCAGTACTTC.

V usage is TRBV19 and J usage is TRBJ1-5; no reliable D call. The CDR3 has 15 residues. Germline lookup yields CDR1 LNHDA and CDR2 SQIVND (reference sequence). The ends were cut back, 9 bases at V and 1 base at J, with 16 bases in the middle. CDR3 nucleotide sequence: TGTGCCAGCCGAATAACGCGGTTAAGCAATCAGCCCCAGCATTTT. As protein: CASRITRLSNQPQHF.

The V and J genes are TRBV11-2 and TRBJ2-2, with a weak D call TRBD2 (6 bases). V lost 0 bases and J lost 10, with 21 bases in between. This CDR3 is built from 17 residues. Germline V gives CDR1 SGHAT, CDR2 FQNNGV. This chain's CDR3 is CASSLETGTRVGMELFF. The CDR3 region has the DNA TGTGCCAGCAGCTTAGAGACGGGGACTCGGGTGGGAATGGAGCTGTTTTTT.

This clone has only one observation. The V and J genes are TRBV29-1 and TRBJ2-7; D call uncertain. V was cut by 1 base and J by 1 base, with 17 bases left in between. Per the germline V gene, CDR1 is SQVTM and CDR2 is ANQGSEA. The CDR3 has 16 amino acids. The CDR3 loop is CSVEVPASLDSYEQYF. Written as DNA, the CDR3 is TGCAGCGTTGAAGTGCCCGCAAGCCTAGATTCCTACGAGCAGTACTTC.

On this clone: One junction end disagrees with the germline gene, perhaps due to a read error. The chain joins TRBV7-7 to TRBJ2-7; TRBD1 agrees at 9 bases. Germline loops: CDR1 SSHAT, CDR2 FNYEAQ (reference sequence). The CDR3 is made up of 16 amino acids. CDR3 coding DNA: TGTGCTAGCAGCTTAGCGTGTGACAGGGGGTTCTACGAGCAGTACTTC. Residues: CASSLACDRGFYEQYF.

V is TRBV15 and J is TRBJ2-7; D perhaps matches TRBD1 (6 bases). This CDR3 is 15 amino acids long. Germline V gene sequence: CDR1 LNHNV, CDR2 YYDKDF (reference sequence). The ends were cut back, 5 bases at V and 3 bases at J, with 17 bases in the middle. In DNA, the CDR3 is TGTGCCACCAGCCGATTCCGGGACACCCTCTACGAGCAGTACTTC. Its protein product is CATSRFRDTLYEQYF.

This clone was seen a single time. The chain joins TRBV7-3 to TRBJ2-1, with D uncertain. V gave up 6 bases and J gave up 7 bases, with 16 bases separating them. Per germline, CDR1 SGHTA and CDR2 FQGTGA. This CDR3 is 14 amino acids long. The CDR3 loop reads CASSFSGDLNEQFF. CDR3 in DNA: TGTGCCAGCAGTTTTAGTGGTGATTTGAATGAGCAGTTCTTC.

The chain employs TRBV5-1 and TRBJ2-1, with D possibly being TRBD2 (7 bases). Trimming left V 5 bases short and J 8 bases short, with 26 bases between. This CDR3 is built from 17 residues. Germline CDR1 is SGHRS and CDR2 is YFSETQ. The CDR3 reads CASRYMEGGLPAYEQFF. The CDR3 nucleotides are TGCGCCAGCAGGTATATGGAGGGGGGGCTCCCAGCATATGAGCAGTTCTTC.

Remarks on this clone: Different DNA sequences within this sample yield the same CDR3. The V call is TRBV7-2, the J call TRBJ1-5, with unresolved D. The V gene's germline CDR1 is SGHTA and CDR2 FQGNSA. CDR3 length equals 14 residues. With 5 bases removed from V and 4 bases from J, the gap between germline ends came to 12 bases. The CDR3 DNA is TGTGCCAGCAGCCTCCGGCGGGGAAATCAGCCCCAGCATTTT. As protein: CASSLRRGNQPQHF.

The J gene is TRBJ1-4, the V gene TRBV25-1; perhaps TRBD1 as D (6 bases). Trimming stripped 4 bases from V and 7 bases from J, with 25 bases between. In germline, CDR1 is MGHDK, CDR2 SYGVNS. This CDR3 contains 18 residues. The CDR3 sequence: CASSATGLRGAFSEKLFF. CDR3 in DNA: TGTGCCAGCAGTGCCACCGGGCTTAGGGGGGCATTTAGTGAAAAACTGTTTTTT. The full variable domain, completed using reference TRBV25-1 and TRBJ1-4, is EADIYQTPRYLVIGTGKKITLECSQTMGHDKMYWYQQDPGMELHLIHYSYGVNSTEKGDLSSESTVSRIRTEHFPLTLESARPSHTSQYLCASSATGLRGAFSEKLFFGSGTQLSVL.

The CDR3 sequence is CASSPRWANTGELFF. The CDR3 DNA is TGTGCCAGCAGCCCTCGGTGGGCTAACACCGGGGAGCTGTTTTTT. The chain uses TRBV7-8 and TRBJ2-2; D unclear. Germline lookup yields CDR1 SGHVS and CDR2 FQNEAQ. The CDR3 sequence is 15 residues long. The V end was cut by 5 bases, the J end by 2 bases, with 12 bases between. Looking up the rest from reference TRBV7-8 and TRBJ2-2 gives the full variable domain: GAGVSQSPRYKVAKRGQDVALRCDPISGHVSLFWYQQALGQGPEFLTYFQNEAQLDKSGLPSDRFFAERPEGSVSTLKIQRTQQEDSAVYLCASSPRWANTGELFFGEGSRLTVL.

The CDR3 spells CASSIAGGPRGEQFF. The CDR3 DNA follows: TGTGCCAGTAGTATCGCGGGAGGGCCGAGGGGGGAGCAGTTCTTC. J is TRBJ2-1 and V is TRBV19; 9 bases agree with TRBD2. V was pared by 3 bases and J by 10 bases, with 10 bases of the junction left unmatched. This CDR3 is 15 amino acids long. Germline loops: CDR1 LNHDA, CDR2 SQIVND (reference sequence).

The chain has TRBV18 and TRBJ2-7; D might be TRBD2 (6 bases). The CDR3 contains 12 residues. With 6 bases removed from V and 3 bases from J, the gap between germline ends came to 9 bases. The germline CDR1 and CDR2 sequences are KGHSH and LQKENI. CDR3 loop: CASSQGGYEQYF. The CDR3 DNA reads TGTGCCAGCTCCCAGGGAGGCTACGAGCAGTACTTC.

V usage is TRBV4-1 and J usage is TRBJ2-1, with TRBD2 as a possible D gene (6 bases). The V and J ends lost 2 bases and 3 bases respectively, with 17 bases between them. The CDR3 has 17 amino acids. In germline, CDR1 is MGHRA, CDR2 YSYEKL. The CDR3 DNA reads as TGCGCCAGCAGCCAATTTTTTTTGCGGGACGGCTACAATGAGCAGTTCTTC. It codes for CASSQFFLRDGYNEQFF.

J is TRBJ2-3 and V is TRBV9; 10 nucleotides align to TRBD1. V dropped 1 base and J dropped 2; count of bases not matched to a gene: 4. CDR1 and CDR2 (germline): SGDLS, YYNGEE. CDR3 length: 16 residues. CDR3 amino acids: CASSVRQGAITDTQYF. As DNA, the CDR3 is TGTGCCAGCAGCGTACGACAGGGGGCGATCACAGATACGCAGTATTTT.